The 26 T cell receptor beta chains presented below share a single source sample, sequenced in a study of cytomegalovirus exposure and HLA in healthy donors (dated by TCRdb to the late 2010s). Libraries were constructed by the immunoSEQ multiplex PCR assay. For the multiplex PCR, a mixture combining 60 forward primers for TCR Vbeta segments and 13 reverse primers for TCR Jbeta segments was used. TCRdb took this table from immuneACCESS and kept in-frame rearrangements with V and J called. Such tables lack part of the clones; where checked against another copy, unresolved V genes explain under half of the gap, and the rest is unexplained. Across this sample there are some 95,000 clones, with about 75% seen only once. The leading ten clones occupy 4.5% to 6% of the sample. The sequencing sample was made of PBMCs. Receptors were obtained from a woman aged 40 to 49 in good health and CMV-seronegative.

The rearrangement joins TRBV10-3 to TRBJ2-7; the match to TRBD2 covers 7 bases. CDR3 length equals 11 residues. Germline values: CDR1 ENHRY, CDR2 SYGVKD. The trim removed 10 bases at V and 7 bases at J, leaving 7 bases unmatched. In DNA, the CDR3 is TGTGCCACCCGACTAGCTGAAGAGCAGTACTTC. Its translation is CATRLAEEQYF.

This clone was counted between two and nine times. This chain links TRBV5-1 with TRBJ2-2, with 14 bases that match TRBD2. V shed 3 bases, J shed 0 bases, and the junction held 1 base outside the gene matches. Per germline, CDR1 SGHRS and CDR2 YFSETQ. This CDR3 comprises 17 residues. The CDR3 sequence is CASSSGLAGANTGELFF. DNA for the CDR3: TGCGCCAGCAGCTCGGGACTAGCGGGGGCGAACACCGGGGAGCTGTTTTTT.

The chain has TRBV4-2 and TRBJ2-3, with 7 bases identical to TRBD2. The V gene end was trimmed by 8 bases and the J gene end by 0 bases; junction bases not matched to a gene: 11. The CDR3 is made up of 16 amino acids. The germline V gene encodes CDR1 LGHNA and CDR2 YNFKEQ. This CDR3 is CASRPVGGGSTDTQYF. In nucleotides, the CDR3 is TGTGCCAGCCGACCTGTTGGGGGGGGGAGCACAGATACGCAGTATTTT.

This clone was counted a few times. The V and J genes are TRBV4-2 and TRBJ1-2; 10 bases are a match to TRBD1. The CDR3 is 16 amino acids. The junction had 7 bases not matched to a gene; V was cut back by 1 base and J by 5 bases. Germline CDR1 LGHNA, CDR2 YNFKEQ. In DNA, the CDR3 is TGTGCCAGCAGCCAAGCGACAGGGGGCGCAGGGTATGGCTACACCTTC. Its translation: CASSQATGGAGYGYTF.

This clone is judged medium-sized (0.01 to 0.1%). The identical CDR3 is also encoded by other nucleotide sequences in the sample. V and J are TRBV7-6 and TRBJ1-4, with D perhaps TRBD1 (6 bases). The CDR3 has 12 amino acids. V lost 5 bases and J 6 bases, leaving 7 bases between the germline ends. In germline, CDR1 is SGHVS, CDR2 FNYEAQ. The CDR3 DNA is TGTGCCAGCAGCCACAGGGATGAAAAACTGTTTTTT. It translates to CASSHRDEKLFF.

This clone was seen a handful of times. The conserved final phenylalanine or tryptophan is absent from the CDR3, which likely points to a read error. The V call is TRBV5-8, the J call TRBJ1-2; the D is unclear. Germline CDR1 and CDR2: SGHTS and YDEGEE. Trimming stripped 1 base from V and 4 bases from J, with 8 bases between. The CDR3 totals 13 residues. The CDR3 nucleotides read TGTGCCAGCAGCTTGCAGGCCGGCTATGGCTACACCGTC. It yields the protein CASSLQAGYGYTV.

The rearrangement links TRBV12-5 to TRBJ1-1, with 7 bases matching TRBD1. V lost 6 bases and J lost 1; bases outside the gene matches: 2. The V gene's germline CDR1 is LGHNT and CDR2 FRNRAP. This CDR3 comprises 13 residues. CDR3 loop: CASGGTENTEAFF. As DNA, the CDR3 is TGTGCTAGTGGGGGGACAGAGAACACTGAAGCTTTCTTT.

J is TRBJ2-4 and V is TRBV6-6; tentatively, D is TRBD2 (6 bases). The V end lost 11 bases, the J end lost 0 bases, and 17 bases lay between the germline ends. The CDR3 is 15 amino acids. CDR1 and CDR2 (germline): MNHNY, SVGAGI (reference sequence). CDR3 loop: CAARVAGTAKNIQYF. The CDR3 nucleotides read TGTGCCGCCCGCGTGGCGGGAACAGCCAAAAACATTCAGTACTTC.

This chain connects TRBV30 to TRBJ2-7, with a possible D match to TRBD2 (6 bases). This CDR3 region has 13 residues. Germline lookup yields CDR1 GTSNPN and CDR2 SVGIG (reference sequence). Trimming stripped 5 bases from V and 0 bases from J, with 11 bases between. DNA for the CDR3: TGTGCCTGGGGGACCGGGAGCTCCTACGAGCAGTACTTC. Its protein is CAWGTGSSYEQYF.

This clone has a single count. CDR3 DNA: TGTGCCAGCAGTCTACTAGTAACAGATACGCAGTATTTT. This translates into CASSLLVTDTQYF. The rearrangement links TRBV6-1 to TRBJ2-3, with D perhaps TRBD2 (5 bases). Germline CDR1 is MNHNS and CDR2 is SASEGT. The CDR3 is 13 residues long. With 5 bases removed from V and 3 bases from J, the gap between germline ends came to 9 bases.

V is TRBV19 and J is TRBJ1-4; D not resolved. V was pared by 6 bases and J by 2 bases, with 13 bases between. CDR3 length: 15 residues. Germline V lookup: CDR1 LNHDA, CDR2 SQIVND (reference sequence). The CDR3 is CASRRLRRTNEKLFF. CDR3 bases: TGTGCCAGTAGACGACTACGACGGACTAATGAAAAACTGTTTTTT.

CDR3: CASRVSGNTEAFF. In DNA, the CDR3 is TGTGCCAGCAGGGTATCAGGGAACACTGAAGCTTTCTTT. The chain carries TRBV2 and TRBJ1-1; D is uncertain. V lost 6 bases and J 1 base, leaving 9 bases between the germline ends. Germline V lookup: CDR1 SNHLY, CDR2 FYNNEI. The CDR3 is 13 amino acids. Full variable domain (rest looked up from reference TRBV2 and TRBJ1-1): EPEVTQTPSHQVTQMGQEVILRCVPISNHLYFYWYRQILGQKVEFLVSFYNNEISEKSEIFDDQFSVERPDGSNFTLKIRSTKLEDSAMYFCASRVSGNTEAFFGQGTRLTVV.

This clone has more than one count but fewer than ten. The rearrangement joins TRBV5-6 to TRBJ2-5; D is unclear. V gave up 2 bases and J gave up 3 bases, with 8 bases separating them. There are 13 residues in the CDR3. From germline, CDR1 is SGHDT and CDR2 YYEEEE. The CDR3 here is CASSLRREETQYF. In DNA, the CDR3 is TGTGCCAGCAGCTTACGGAGAGAAGAGACCCAGTACTTC.

The rearrangement joins TRBV7-8 to TRBJ1-2; the match to TRBD1 covers 8 bases. V was clipped by 5 bases and J by 7 bases; unmatched bases: 6. This CDR3 comprises 13 residues. Germline CDR1 reads SGHVS; CDR2 reads FQNEAQ. CDR3 bases: TGTGCCAGCAGCCCGGACAGGGATCGTGGCTACACCTTC. It is translated as CASSPDRDRGYTF.

With respect to this clone: One end of the junction does not line up with germline, which may come from a read error. Other nucleotide sequences from this sample produce the same CDR3. The chain joins TRBV2 to TRBJ2-2; D possibly corresponds to TRBD2 (6 bases). Germline V gene lookup returns CDR1 SNHLY and CDR2 FYNNEI. This CDR3 has 14 residues. CDR3 DNA: TGTGCCAGCACTGGGCTAGCGCTCACCGGGGAGCTGTTCTTT. Its translation is CASTGLALTGELFF.

V gene TRBV4-2 combines with J gene TRBJ1-1; 10 bases agree with TRBD1. V was clipped by 4 bases and J by 5 bases; unmatched bases: 4. The CDR3 covers 14 residues. CDR1 LGHNA and CDR2 YNFKEQ come from the germline V gene. CDR3 sequence reads: CASSPTGGSTEAFF. The CDR3, as DNA: TGTGCCAGCAGCCCGACAGGGGGCAGTACTGAAGCTTTCTTT.

This chain links TRBV29-1 with TRBJ1-4; D is ambiguous. Germline V gene lookup returns CDR1 SQVTM and CDR2 ANQGSEA. The germline V and J ends were trimmed by 0 bases and 8 bases, with 4 bases remaining between them. This CDR3 is built from 11 residues. The CDR3 region is CSVEDMEKLFF. CDR3 DNA: TGCAGCGTTGAAGATATGGAAAAACTGTTTTTT.

This clone was observed once. The chain is built from TRBV25-1 and TRBJ2-1, with D possibly TRBD2 on 5 matching bases. V lost 1 base and J lost 0, with 10 bases in between. Germline CDR1 and CDR2: MGHDK and SYGVNS. This CDR3 contains 16 residues. CDR3 region: CASSELSGSSYNEQFF. CDR3 bases: TGTGCCAGCAGTGAATTGAGTGGGAGCTCCTACAATGAGCAGTTCTTC.

V gene TRBV27 combines with J gene TRBJ1-1; perhaps TRBD1 as D (6 bases). The germline V gene has CDR1 MNHEY and CDR2 SMNVEV (reference sequence). The germline V and J ends were trimmed by 2 bases and 4 bases, with 23 bases remaining between them. The CDR3 covers 18 residues. CDR3 DNA: TGTGCCAGCAGTTTAACTTATTCCATGGCAGGGGACCGCACTGAAGCTTTCTTT. It codes for CASSLTYSMAGDRTEAFF.

The V gene is TRBV7-2, the J gene TRBJ2-2; D is perhaps TRBD2 (6 bases). Germline values: CDR1 SGHTA, CDR2 FQGNSA. Trimming left V 0 bases short and J 8 bases short, with 10 bases between. The CDR3 is 14 amino acids. The CDR3 sequence: CASSLAPGTGELFF. In DNA, the CDR3 is TGTGCCAGCAGCTTAGCTCCCGGGACTGGGGAGCTGTTTTTT.

The chain carries TRBV5-4 and TRBJ1-6; tentative D call: TRBD1 (6 bases). The V end lost 2 bases, the J end lost 10 bases, and 10 bases lay between the germline ends. This CDR3 region has 13 residues. CDR1 is SGHNT, CDR2 YYREEE, per germline (reference sequence). CDR3 amino acids: CASSLQGRSPLHF. The CDR3 nucleotides read TGTGCCAGCAGCTTACAGGGTCGGTCACCCCTCCACTTT.

This chain uses TRBV5-1 with TRBJ1-1; D ambiguous. The V gene lost 0 bases and the J gene lost 5 bases, with 14 bases spanning the gap. Germline-derived CDR1 and CDR2 are SGHRS and YFSETQ. The CDR3 loop spans 15 amino acids. CDR3 coding DNA: TGCGCCAGCAGCTTGGTGGAGGTTTCGAGGACTGAAGCTTTCTTT. Protein product: CASSLVEVSRTEAFF.

This sequence joins TRBV5-1 and TRBJ1-6, with D perhaps TRBD1 (5 bases). V was trimmed by 4 bases and J by 6 bases, leaving 14 bases between them. The CDR3 sequence is 15 residues long. Germline-derived CDR1 and CDR2 are SGHRS and YFSETQ. CDR3 sequence (DNA): TGCGCCAGCAGCCAGGACACTGCCCTTAATTCACCCCTCCACTTT. Translating gives CASSQDTALNSPLHF.

The chain joins TRBV5-1 to TRBJ2-7, with a tentative D call TRBD1 (5 bases). This CDR3 contains 15 residues. The V gene lost 4 bases and the J gene lost 4 bases, with 18 bases spanning the gap. Germline lookup yields CDR1 SGHRS and CDR2 YFSETQ. In DNA, the CDR3 is TGCGCCAGCAGCCCCGAGGACACCTCTGGGTACGAGCAGTACTTC. This sequence encodes CASSPEDTSGYEQYF.

This chain joins TRBV19 and TRBJ1-2; possibly TRBD1 for D (6 bases). Per germline, CDR1 LNHDA and CDR2 SQIVND (reference sequence). CDR3 length: 15 residues. Trimming cost V 4 bases and J 2 bases, with 14 bases left between them. The CDR3 sequence is CASSTQGTVNYGYTF. The DNA for the CDR3 is TGTGCCAGTAGTACCCAGGGGACGGTAAACTATGGCTACACCTTC.

The V call is TRBV6-1, the J call TRBJ1-3; D unresolved. This CDR3 region has 15 residues. V shed 0 bases and J shed 8 bases, with 14 bases lying between them. Germline V CDR1 and CDR2: MNHNS, SASEGT. The CDR3: CASSEARAGKDTIYF. The CDR3 DNA reads TGTGCCAGCAGTGAAGCGAGGGCAGGAAAAGACACCATATATTTT.